Each of the 5 T cell receptor beta chains below was sequenced from the same sample in a study of response to subunit inactivated influenza vaccine. In TCRdb, the RT-PCR reads were re-called with MiXCR into one record per CDR3 protein. The sample carries about 800,000 distinct CDR3 sequences, approximately 21% recorded once. Material: PBMCs from blood, obtained approximately 5 days after vaccination. The receptors stem from a middle-aged man who received an inactivated influenza vaccine.

This clonotype was counted only a few times. The rearrangement uses TRBV7-9 and TRBJ1-1; perhaps TRBD1 as D (5 bases). V shed 5 bases and J shed 1 base, with 11 bases lying between them. Germline V gives CDR1 SEHNR, CDR2 FQNEAQ (reference sequence). The CDR3 covers 14 residues. DNA of the CDR3: TGTGCCAGCAGCCCGACAGCCCAGAACACTGAAGCTTTCTTT. Encoded protein: CASSPTAQNTEAFF.

This clonotype was seen more than once but under ten times. J is TRBJ2-1 and V is TRBV7-6; D gene unclear. Trimming shortened V by 3 bases and J by 2 bases, and 11 bases separated the two germline ends. CDR1 SGHVS and CDR2 FNYEAQ come from the germline V gene. CDR3 length: 15 residues. The CDR3 DNA reads TGTGCCAGCAGCTTTTCCGGAGAGGCCTACAATGAGCAGTTCTTC. It translates to CASSFSGEAYNEQFF. Filled out from reference TRBV7-6 and TRBJ2-1, the complete variable domain reads GAGVSQSPRYKVTKRGQDVALRCDPISGHVSLYWYRQALGQGPEFLTYFNYEAQQDKSGLPNDRFSAERPEGSISTLTIQRTEQRDSAMYRCASSFSGEAYNEQFFGPGTRLTVL.

This clonotype was counted only a few times. The chain couples TRBV20-1 to TRBJ1-1; D might be TRBD1 (6 bases). With 1 base removed from V and 0 bases from J, the gap between germline ends came to 9 bases. Germline CDR1 and CDR2: DFQATT and SNEGSKA (reference sequence). The CDR3 contains 14 residues. CDR3 nucleotides: TGCAGTGCTAGAGGGCGGACAGTGAACACTGAAGCTTTCTTT. Translation: CSARGRTVNTEAFF.

In this sample, this clonotype turned up a few times. The V call is TRBV12-3 or TRBV12-4, the J call TRBJ1-4; 9 bases agree with TRBD1. The CDR3 totals 15 residues. With V trimmed by 5 bases and J by 8 bases, 9 bases remained unmatched. The CDR3 DNA reads as TGTGCCAGCAGTATACAACAGGGGGCGGGCGAAAAACTGTTTTTT. This encodes CASSIQQGAGEKLFF.

The V and J genes are TRBV7-3 and TRBJ2-3, with 13 bases lining up with TRBD2. The J segment lost 5 bases and the V segment lost 2 bases, leaving 13 bases of the junction unmatched. The CDR3 length is 19 residues. The V gene's germline CDR1 is SGHTA and CDR2 FQGTGA. CDR3 bases: TGTGCCAGCAGCTTACGGGGACCGAGGACTAGCGGGAGTGGAGATACGCAGTATTTT. Translating it yields CASSLRGPRTSGSGDTQYF.